These T cell receptor beta chains were read from a single sample in a study of OX40 agonist ivuxolimab in advanced cancers. Profiled with immunoSEQ multiplex PCR; TCRdb holds only in-frame clones, not every one. The profile covers 45,000 to 55,000 clones, with roughly 80% appearing a single time and roughly 1.7% taken by the ten largest. Specimen: CD4+ or CD8+ T cells sorted from blood, collected in a trial of the OX40 agonist ivuxolimab. These TCRs come from an adult with an advanced solid tumor such as melanoma, head and neck, liver or kidney cancer. The CDR3 runs from the conserved cysteine through the conserved F or W. The order of the fields is V gene, clone size, D gene, J gene, CDR3 DNA, CDR3 protein. D genes are given only for firm matches. Clone sizes are given selectively: once, few, many, or a class where the clone is expanded.

>TRBV28|-|TRBD2|TRBJ2-5
TGTGCCAGCAGTTTCCCTGGGACTAGCACGTACCAAGAGACCCAGTACTTC
CASSFPGTSTYQETQYF
>TRBV10-3|-|-|TRBJ1-1
TGTGCCATCACCGCCGTTGCGAACACTGAAGCTTTCTTT
CAITAVANTEAFF
>TRBV19|few|-|TRBJ2-7
TGTGCCAGTAGTACTTACGGCTACGAGCAGTACTTC
CASSTYGYEQYF
>TRBV19|-|-|TRBJ2-3
TGTGCCAGTAGTATCTACGGAGGGTGGGATACGCAGTATTTT
CASSIYGGWDTQYF
>TRBV6-1|-|TRBD2|TRBJ2-3
TGTGCCAGCAGTGAAGCGCTTCCTATGGGAGGGTGGAGCACAGATACGCAGTATTTT
CASSEALPMGGWSTDTQYF
>TRBV28|-|-|TRBJ1-1
TGTGCCAGCACTCTTTACCCGGGAGAAGCTTTCTTT
CASTLYPGEAFF
>TRBV5-1|-|-|TRBJ2-1
TGCGCCAGCAGCTTGGAAGGTCCCGAGCAGTTCTTC
CASSLEGPEQFF
>TRBV19|-|TRBD1|TRBJ1-5
TGTGCCAGTAGTATATTGTTGGGACAGAGCAATCAGCCCCAGCATTTT
CASSILLGQSNQPQHF
>TRBV7-6|-|TRBD2|TRBJ2-7
TGTGCCAGCAGCCCGACCCCTACTAGCGGGCGGGGGGAGCAGTACTTC
CASSPTPTSGRGEQYF
>TRBV5-1|-|-|TRBJ2-3
TGCGCCAGCAGCTTGGGTGGTCACACAGATACGCAGTATTTT
CASSLGGHTDTQYF
>TRBV4-1|-|TRBD1|TRBJ1-2
TGCGCCAGCAGCCAAGGGGTAATGGCACAGGGGGTCTATGGCTACACCTTC
CASSQGVMAQGVYGYTF
>TRBV4-1|-|-|TRBJ2-5
TGCGCCAGCAGCCAAGATGGTCACCGAAACCAAGAGACCCAGTACTTC
CASSQDGHRNQETQYF
>TRBV9|-|TRBD1|TRBJ1-4
TGTGCCAGCAGCCCAGGGACAGTGGTTGAAAAACTGTTTTTT
CASSPGTVVEKLFF
>TRBV19|-|-|TRBJ2-5
TGTGCCAGTAGTCCACAGGGTGGGGGGCAAGAGACCCAGTACTTC
CASSPQGGGQETQYF
>TRBV4-3|once|-|TRBJ1-4
TGCGCCAGCAGCCAAGATGGGAGGTGGACTAATGAAAAACTGTTTTTT
CASSQDGRWTNEKLFF
>TRBV5-1|-|TRBD2|TRBJ2-1
TGCGCCAGCAGCACCGGACTAGCGGGTTCCTACAATGAGCAGTTCTTC
CASSTGLAGSYNEQFF
>TRBV2|-|-|TRBJ1-2
TGTGCCAGCAATTTACAGGGACTCGGCTACACCTTC
CASNLQGLGYTF
>TRBV25-1|-|-|TRBJ2-1
TGTGCCAGCGCGGGCCTGAGCCACAATGAGCAGTTCTTC
CASAGLSHNEQFF
>TRBV7-2|-|-|TRBJ2-2
TGTGCCAGCAGCTTAGTAAGGGCCTGGAACACCGGGGAGCTGTTTTTT
CASSLVRAWNTGELFF
>TRBV6-6|-|TRBD1|TRBJ1-1
TGTGCCAGCGGACAGGGGAGGGAGAACACTGAAGCTTTCTTT
CASGQGRENTEAFF
>TRBV4-3|-|TRBD2|TRBJ2-3
TGCGCCAGCAGCCAAGATTCCCCGGGACTAGCGGAGAGCACAGATACGCAGTATTTT
CASSQDSPGLAESTDTQYF
>TRBV2|-|-|TRBJ2-5
TGTGCCACCCACGCGCTTAGAGAAGAGACCCAGTACTTC
CATHALREETQYF
>TRBV18|-|-|TRBJ1-2
TGTGCCAGCTCACCACCGTCCAGTACGAGTGGCTACACCTTC
CASSPPSSTSGYTF
>TRBV9|few|-|TRBJ2-6
TGTGCCAGCAGCGTAGCGGCAGGGACCCTCTCTGGGGCCAACGTCCTGACTTTC
CASSVAAGTLSGANVLTF
>TRBV7-2|-|-|TRBJ1-4
TGTGCCAGCAGCTTACTGGGGGCGCGGGAAAAACTGTTTTTT
CASSLLGAREKLFF
>TRBV12-5|-|TRBD2|TRBJ2-1
TGTGCTAGTGGTTTGGTGAGCGGGAGCGCCTACAATGAGCAGTTCTTC
CASGLVSGSAYNEQFF